One TCR beta chain is described in this entry. The entry originates in a study of blood T cell repertoires in COVID-19. Study-wide context: COVID-19 samples from acute and convalescent phases originated in the United States, Italy and Spain.

Under the authors' procedure: Amplification from reference gene primers served as the basis for estimated nucleated cell counts. Clones were sequenced by immunoSEQ multiplex PCR, and TCRdb holds only the in-frame ones, with some missing. V and J calls and clone size are those listed in that table; D and trimming were worked out from the DNA. In the table there are roughly 150,000 clones, 81% of which are singletons. Germline CDR1 is SGHAT and CDR2 is FQNNGV. CDR3 length equals 15 residues. With 4 bases clipped from V and 6 bases from J, the junction kept 7 bases outside the gene matches. This receptor was obtained from a man aged 60-69 years with active or convalescent COVID-19. The sequenced sample was peripheral blood. The chain joins TRBV11-2 to TRBJ2-2; 8 nucleotides match TRBD1. This chain's CDR3 is CASSYTGQGPGELFF. The CDR3 nucleotides are TGTGCCAGCAGCTATACCGGACAGGGCCCCGGGGAGCTGTTTTTT.